This T cell receptor beta chain was captured by sequencing in a study (dated by TCRdb to the early 2010s). Sequencing relied on an Illumina Genome Analyzer IIx. The public reads were run again by TCRdb, first through fastp at Q25 and then through MiXCR, and only productive beta chains were kept. Each entry merges the rows of one CDR3 protein and shows their most common DNA and genes. Within this sample are about 15,000 distinct CDR3 sequences, with about 38% of them counted one time only. The ten largest clones take up about 16% of the sample. This clonotype was seen only a few times. The antigen it binds to is not known. Nothing much larger sits one base from this clone, and base qualities are not available. From the germline V gene, CDR1 is LGHNA and CDR2 is YSLEER. The cysteine opens and the phenylalanine closes a CDR3 of 17 amino acids. Just the 51-base CDR3 DNA is kept, in frame starting at base 1. V and J are truncated by 0 bases and 10 bases respectively, leaving an intervening sequence of 19 bases.

The chain joins TRBV4-3 to TRBJ1-6; the D gene is perhaps TRBD1, on 6 matching bases. Sequencing input: blood. This clonotype was obtained from a human donor. The DNA sequence follows: TGCGCCAGCAGCCAAGATGGTTGGGGGCCGCAGGGATCACCCCTCCACTTT. This sequence encodes CASSQDGWGPQGSPLHF.